The present TCR beta chain was sequenced within a study of cytomegalovirus exposure and HLA in healthy donors. The donors were members of the validation cohort comprising approximately 110 subjects, separate from the roughly 650-subject first cohort. TCRdb's copy holds only in-frame clones and misses some; the assay was immunoSEQ multiplex PCR. The table shows 150,000 to 200,000 clones, with more than 75% occurring only once. Broader study findings: The majority of TCR sequences were rare, yet some public TCRs appeared in many donors. There were 150 to 200 TCR beta chains listed as cytomegalovirus-associated. Later, an analysis found that TCR clusters from the first cohort tended to co-occur in the approximately 130 validation repertoires.

Concerning this clone: Its target is unknown.

This CDR3 is 20 amino acids long. Germline CDR1 and CDR2: WNHNN and SYGVQD (reference sequence). V dropped 0 bases and J dropped 6; count of bases not matched to a gene: 19. Input material: PBMCs. This TCR derives from a woman aged 25 to 39 in good health and CMV-seronegative. The chain uses TRBV10-1 and TRBJ2-1; TRBD2 agrees at 8 bases. CDR3 DNA: TGCGCCAGCAGTGAGTCGGGGATAAACCCCAGCGGGGGACTGTTCAATGAGCAGTTCTTC. It specifies CASSESGINPSGGLFNEQFF.